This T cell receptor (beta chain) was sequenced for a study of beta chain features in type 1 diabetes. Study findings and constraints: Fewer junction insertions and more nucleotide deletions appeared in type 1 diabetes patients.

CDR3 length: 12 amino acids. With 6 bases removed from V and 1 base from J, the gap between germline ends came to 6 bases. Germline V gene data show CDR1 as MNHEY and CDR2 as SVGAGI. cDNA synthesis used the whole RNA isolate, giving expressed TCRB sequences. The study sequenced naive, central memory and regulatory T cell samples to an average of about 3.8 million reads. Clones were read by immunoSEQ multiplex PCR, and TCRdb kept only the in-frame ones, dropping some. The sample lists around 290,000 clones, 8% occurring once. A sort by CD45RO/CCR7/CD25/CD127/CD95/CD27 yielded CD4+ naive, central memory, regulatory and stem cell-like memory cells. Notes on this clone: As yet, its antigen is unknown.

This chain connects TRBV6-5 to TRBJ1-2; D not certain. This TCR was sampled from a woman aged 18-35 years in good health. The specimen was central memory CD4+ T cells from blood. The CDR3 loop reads CASRGVNYGYTF. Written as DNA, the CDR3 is TGTGCCAGCAGGGGAGTTAACTATGGCTACACCTTC.